This T cell receptor (beta chain) was identified in a study of T-cell reconstitution after alpha-beta-depleted transplantation in children. With V trimmed by 1 base and J by 6 bases, 7 bases remained unmatched. CDR1 is LGHDT and CDR2 is YNNKEL in the germline V gene (reference sequence). The CDR3 consists of 15 residues. Unique molecular identifiers were used in preparing the TCRbeta library. MiXCR, run by TCRdb on the PCR reads, gives a single entry per CDR3 protein. The sample lists 500,000 or so distinct CDR3 sequences, 30% to 35% occurring once. The rearrangement uses TRBV3-1 and TRBJ2-7, with TRBD1 matching over 9 bases. The receptor comes from a human donor who donated a stem cell graft to a child with aplastic anemia. The material sequenced was PBMCs from the stem cell graft donor, taken from the stem cell graft. The CDR3 loop is CASSQGGTGSPEQYF. Written as DNA, the CDR3 is TGTGCCAGCAGCCAAGGTGGGACAGGGTCTCCCGAGCAGTACTTC.